This record looks at one T cell receptor beta chain sequence and its context. The single heparinised draw taken from each donor contained roughly 110 mL of blood on average. Of the isolated RNA, all was reverse transcribed, and so the sequenced material was expressed TCRB transcripts. Assay used: immunoSEQ multiplex PCR; TCRdb lists only in-frame clones, some missing. Of over 700,000 clones detected, roughly 15% appear once; the ten largest clones hold 0.02% to 0.025%. The data belong to a study of beta chain features in type 1 diabetes. Overall study: Sorted cells examined across all samples numbered 95 million to 120 million.

V was pared by 7 bases and J by 6 bases, with 13 bases between. CDR3 length equals 12 residues. Germline CDR1 LNHDA, CDR2 SQIVND (reference sequence). The TCR originated in a woman between 18 and 30 years old in good health. V gene TRBV19 combines with J gene TRBJ2-7; either TRBD1 or TRBD2 may fit D (5 bases each). The specimen sequenced was naive CD4+ T cells from blood. The CDR3 sequence: CASTGPGLEQYF. CDR3 sequence (DNA): TGTGCCAGTACGGGACCCGGACTCGAGCAGTACTTC. The full variable domain, in which reference TRBV19 and TRBJ2-7 provide the parts outside the CDR3, is DGGITQSPKYLFRKEGQNVTLSCEQNLNHDAMYWYRQDPGQGLRLIYYSQIVNDFQKGDIAEGYSVSREKKESFPLTVTSAQKNPTAFYLCASTGPGLEQYFGPGTRLTVT.